The T cell receptor beta chain under discussion was sequenced for a study of identical twins (dated by TCRdb to the mid-2010s). Some background on the complete study: To test whether fetal clonotypes persist, the study used deep sequencing on TCR alpha and beta repertoires from monozygotic twins, unrelated adults of various ages, and cord blood. Replicate twin experiments were performed at different times using different library preparation protocols to rule out contamination.

On the study overall, not on this receptor specifically: Zero-insertion analyses could be partly confounded by invariant T cells such as MAIT and iNKT, although diverse VJ usage argued against such confounding for most clonotypes. The excess sharing between twins in beta out-of-frame sequences was weaker because fewer shared sequences reduced the signal-to-noise ratio. Because the same donors could not be followed over many years, conclusions were based on cross-sectional statistical analysis. In monozygotic twins, recombination models systematically underestimated out-of-frame TCR alpha sharing, but the models matched the sharing seen between unrelated individuals. Compared with coincidental sharing between unrelated individuals, out-of-frame TCR alpha sequences shared between twins had an excess of sequences with low generation probability. Abundant cord blood beta clonotypes carried fewer insertions; young adult naive repertoires showed a weaker similar trend, while memory repertoires showed none.

Every donor was a healthy Caucasian. About this clonotype: It lacks a known antigen. No per-base quality is available; no much larger clone lies one base away.

The library was prepared using 5' RACE. TCRdb shows the sequencer as Illumina HiSeq 2000. A universal primer binding site was added through template switching, and the final cDNA carried a unique molecular identifier so that TCR cDNA molecules could be counted accurately. Specific primers in the conserved constant-segment region were used to synthesize first-strand cDNA for the TCR alpha and beta chains. To control for contamination, each cDNA library was double barcoded with a SMART-Mk sample barcode plus Illumina barcodes. TruSeq adapter sequences, together with Illumina sample barcodes, were added in two successive PCR steps. Sequencing of the TCR alpha and beta cDNA libraries was done on the Illumina HiSeq platform using custom primers. The authors' pipeline ran thus. MiGEC processed the raw reads to extract unique molecular identifiers, while MiXCR was used to determine the CDR3 positions. For each individual, recombination models were inferred using an EM algorithm with the repgenHMM and IGoR tools. The analysis of shared clonotypes was done with the tcR package in R, with sharing normalized by the product of cloneset sizes. Out-of-frame nonproductive sequences were analyzed to study raw recombination free of thymic and clonal selection effects. TCRdb reran the public reads through fastp at Q25 and MiXCR, keeping productive beta chains. CDR3 protein duplicates are merged, each entry listing the most common genes and DNA. In this record, the V and J calls reflect TCRdb's handling and not the investigators' own analysis. The sample profile shows some 1,700,000 distinct CDR3 sequences; less than 40% of them were found once. 0.27% of the sample lies in the top ten.

Including the terminal cysteine and phenylalanine, the CDR3 comprises 16 residues. Just CDR3 DNA is preserved here, 48 bases in frame from base 1. The germline V gene yields MGHDK for CDR1 and SYGVNS for CDR2. V was cut back by 2 bases and J by 1 base, leaving a gap of 13 bases between them. Sequences were obtained from cord blood. The sequence came from a newborn girl in good health. In this chain, TRBV25-1 is recombined with TRBJ2-3; no D gene call is confident. The CDR3 has the sequence CASSEPVSRRTDTQYF. The DNA sequence is as follows: TGTGCCAGCAGTGAACCCGTCTCGAGACGCACAGATACGCAGTATTTT. Outside the CDR3, residues come from the reference TRBV25-1 and TRBJ2-3 proteins, so the full variable domain is: EADIYQTPRYLVIGTGKKITLECSQTMGHDKMYWYQQDPGMELHLIHYSYGVNSTEKGDLSSESTVSRIRTEHFPLTLESARPSHTSQYLCASSEPVSRRTDTQYFGPGTRLTVL.